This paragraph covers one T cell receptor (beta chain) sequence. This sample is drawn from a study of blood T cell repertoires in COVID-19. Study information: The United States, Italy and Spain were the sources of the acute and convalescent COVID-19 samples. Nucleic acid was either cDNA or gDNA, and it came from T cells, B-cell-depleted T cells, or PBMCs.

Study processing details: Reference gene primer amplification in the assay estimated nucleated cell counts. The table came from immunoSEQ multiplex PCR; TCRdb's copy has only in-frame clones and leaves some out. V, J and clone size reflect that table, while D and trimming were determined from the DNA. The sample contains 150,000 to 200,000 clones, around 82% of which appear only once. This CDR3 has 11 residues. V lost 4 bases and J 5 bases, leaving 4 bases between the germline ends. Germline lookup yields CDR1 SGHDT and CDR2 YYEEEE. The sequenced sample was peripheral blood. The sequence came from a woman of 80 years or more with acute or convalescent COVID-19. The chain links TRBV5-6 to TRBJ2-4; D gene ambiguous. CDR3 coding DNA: TGTGCCAGCAGCGGGCAAAACATTCAGTACTTC. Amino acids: CASSGQNIQYF.